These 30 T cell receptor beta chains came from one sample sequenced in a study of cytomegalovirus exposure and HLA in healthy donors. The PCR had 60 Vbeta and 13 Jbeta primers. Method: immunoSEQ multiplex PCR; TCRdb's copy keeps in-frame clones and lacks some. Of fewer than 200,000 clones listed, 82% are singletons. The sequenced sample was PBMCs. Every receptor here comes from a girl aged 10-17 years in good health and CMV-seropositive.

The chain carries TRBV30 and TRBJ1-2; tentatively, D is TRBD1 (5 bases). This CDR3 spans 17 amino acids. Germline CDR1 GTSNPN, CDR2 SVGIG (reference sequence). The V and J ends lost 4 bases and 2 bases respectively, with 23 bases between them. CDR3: CAWMGGRLMTANYGYTF. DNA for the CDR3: TGTGCCTGGATGGGCGGCCGACTCATGACAGCCAACTATGGCTACACCTTC.

The CDR3, as DNA: TGTGCCAGCAGTCCGACCCCCCTTGTGGGACAGTATGGCTACACCTTC. Residues: CASSPTPLVGQYGYTF. The chain carries TRBV27 and TRBJ1-2; 7 bases match TRBD1. Trimming took 5 bases from V and 5 from J; bases not matched to a gene: 14. Looked up from germline, CDR1 is MNHEY and CDR2 is SMNVEV (reference sequence). The CDR3 is made up of 16 amino acids.

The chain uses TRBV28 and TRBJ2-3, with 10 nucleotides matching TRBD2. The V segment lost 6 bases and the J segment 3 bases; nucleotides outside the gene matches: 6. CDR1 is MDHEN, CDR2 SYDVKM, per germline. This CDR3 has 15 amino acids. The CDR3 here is CASSPGLAETDTQYF. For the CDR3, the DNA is TGTGCCAGCAGCCCCGGACTAGCGGAAACAGATACGCAGTATTTT. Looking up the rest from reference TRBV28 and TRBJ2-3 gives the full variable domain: DVKVTQSSRYLVKRTGEKVFLECVQDMDHENMFWYRQDPGLGLRLIYFSYDVKMKEKGDIPEGYSVSREKKERFSLILESASTNQTSMYLCASSPGLAETDTQYFGPGTRLTVL.

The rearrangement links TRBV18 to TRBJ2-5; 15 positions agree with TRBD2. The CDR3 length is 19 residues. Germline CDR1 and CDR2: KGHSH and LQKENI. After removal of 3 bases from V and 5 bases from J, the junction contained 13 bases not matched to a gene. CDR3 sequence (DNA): TGTGCCAGCTCACCCGGACTAGCGGGGGGGACCAGTGTACCGGAGACCCAGTACTTC. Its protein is CASSPGLAGGTSVPETQYF.

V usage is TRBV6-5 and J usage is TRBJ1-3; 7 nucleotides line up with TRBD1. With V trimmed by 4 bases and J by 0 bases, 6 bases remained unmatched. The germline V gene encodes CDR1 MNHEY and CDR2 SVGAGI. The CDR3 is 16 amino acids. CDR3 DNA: TGTGCCAGCAGTTTACAGGGGTTCAACTCTGGAAACACCATATATTTT. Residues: CASSLQGFNSGNTIYF.

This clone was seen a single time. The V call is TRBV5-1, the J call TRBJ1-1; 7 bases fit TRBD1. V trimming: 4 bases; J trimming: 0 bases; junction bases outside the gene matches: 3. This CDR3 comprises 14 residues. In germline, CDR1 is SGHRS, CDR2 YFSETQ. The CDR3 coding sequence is TGCGCCAGCAGCAGGGACAGACTGAACACTGAAGCTTTCTTT. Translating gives CASSRDRLNTEAFF. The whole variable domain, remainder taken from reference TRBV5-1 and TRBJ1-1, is KAGVTQTPRYLIKTRGQQVTLSCSPISGHRSVSWYQQTPGQGLQFLFEYFSETQRNKGNFPGRFSGRQFSNSRSEMNVSTLELGDSALYLCASSRDRLNTEAFFGQGTRLTVV.

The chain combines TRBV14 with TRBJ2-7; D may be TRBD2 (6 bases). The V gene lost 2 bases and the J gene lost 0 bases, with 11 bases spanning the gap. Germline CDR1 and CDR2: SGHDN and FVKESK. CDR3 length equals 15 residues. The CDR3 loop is CASSQLGLSSYEQYF. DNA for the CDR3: TGTGCCAGCAGCCAATTAGGACTAAGCTCCTACGAGCAGTACTTC.

The CDR3 protein is CASSFGHTSYSSYEQYF. CDR3 coding DNA: TGTGCCAGCAGCTTCGGGCATACTAGCTATTCCTCCTACGAGCAGTACTTC. The chain carries TRBV5-6 and TRBJ2-7; a possible D gene is TRBD2 (6 bases). The V end was cut by 2 bases, the J end by 0 bases, with 18 bases between. The CDR3 length is 17 residues. The germline V gene has CDR1 SGHDT and CDR2 YYEEEE.

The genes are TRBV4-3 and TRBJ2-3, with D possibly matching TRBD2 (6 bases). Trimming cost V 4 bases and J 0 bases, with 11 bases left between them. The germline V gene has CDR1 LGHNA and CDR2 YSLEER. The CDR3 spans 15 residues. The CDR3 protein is CASSPEAGSTDTQYF. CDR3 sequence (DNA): TGCGCCAGCAGCCCAGAGGCGGGGAGCACAGATACGCAGTATTTT.

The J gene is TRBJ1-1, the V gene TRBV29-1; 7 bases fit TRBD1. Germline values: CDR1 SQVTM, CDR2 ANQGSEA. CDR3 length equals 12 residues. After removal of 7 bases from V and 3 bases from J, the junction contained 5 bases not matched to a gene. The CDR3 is CSGGQLYTEAFF. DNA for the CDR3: TGCAGCGGGGGACAGTTATACACTGAAGCTTTCTTT.

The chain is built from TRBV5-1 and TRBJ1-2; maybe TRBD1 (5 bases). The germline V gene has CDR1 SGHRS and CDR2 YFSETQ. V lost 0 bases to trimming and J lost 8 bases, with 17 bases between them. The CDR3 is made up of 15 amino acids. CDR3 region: CASSLASGGSDGYTF. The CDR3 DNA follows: TGCGCCAGCAGCTTGGCTAGCGGGGGATCCGACGGCTACACCTTC. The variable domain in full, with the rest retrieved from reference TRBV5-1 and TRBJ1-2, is KAGVTQTPRYLIKTRGQQVTLSCSPISGHRSVSWYQQTPGQGLQFLFEYFSETQRNKGNFPGRFSGRQFSNSRSEMNVSTLELGDSALYLCASSLASGGSDGYTFGSGTRLTVV.

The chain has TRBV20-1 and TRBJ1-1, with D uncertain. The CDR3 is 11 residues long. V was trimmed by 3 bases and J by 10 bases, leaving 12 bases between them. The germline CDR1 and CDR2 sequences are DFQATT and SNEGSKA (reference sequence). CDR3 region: CSARAGSLAFF. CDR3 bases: TGCAGTGCTAGGGCAGGAAGTTTAGCTTTCTTT.

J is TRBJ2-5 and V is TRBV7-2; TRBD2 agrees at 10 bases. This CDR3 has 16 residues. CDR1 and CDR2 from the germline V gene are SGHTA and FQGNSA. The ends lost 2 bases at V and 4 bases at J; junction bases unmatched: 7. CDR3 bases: TGTGCCAGCAGCTTATCCCTAGCGGGAGTCTCAGAGACCCAGTACTTC. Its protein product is CASSLSLAGVSETQYF.

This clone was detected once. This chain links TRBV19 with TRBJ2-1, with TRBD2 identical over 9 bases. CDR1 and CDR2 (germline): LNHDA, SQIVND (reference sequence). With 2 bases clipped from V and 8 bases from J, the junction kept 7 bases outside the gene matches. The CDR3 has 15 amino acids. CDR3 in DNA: TGTGCCAGTAGTATAAATGCGGGAGGGCCCCATGAGCAGTTCTTC. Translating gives CASSINAGGPHEQFF.

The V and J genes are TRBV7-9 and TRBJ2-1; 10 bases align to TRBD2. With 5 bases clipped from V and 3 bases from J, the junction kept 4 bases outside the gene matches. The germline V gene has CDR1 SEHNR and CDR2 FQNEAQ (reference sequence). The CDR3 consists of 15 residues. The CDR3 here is CASSPSGRVYNEQFF. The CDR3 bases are TGTGCCAGCAGCCCGAGCGGGAGGGTCTACAATGAGCAGTTCTTC.

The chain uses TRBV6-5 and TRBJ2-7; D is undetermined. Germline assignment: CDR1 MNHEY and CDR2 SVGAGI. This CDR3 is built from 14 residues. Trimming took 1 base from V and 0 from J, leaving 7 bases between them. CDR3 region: CASSYLTGSYEQYF. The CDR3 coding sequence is TGTGCCAGCAGTTACTTGACGGGCTCCTACGAGCAGTACTTC.

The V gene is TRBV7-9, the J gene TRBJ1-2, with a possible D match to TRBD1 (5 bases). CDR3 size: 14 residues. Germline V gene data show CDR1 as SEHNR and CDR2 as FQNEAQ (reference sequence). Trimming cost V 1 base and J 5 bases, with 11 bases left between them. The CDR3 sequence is CASSLGGRGYGYTF. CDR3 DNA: TGTGCCAGCAGCTTAGGTGGTCGGGGGTATGGCTACACCTTC.

The CDR3 loop reads CASSQVGGAKNIQYF. CDR3 bases: TGCGCCAGCAGCCAAGTAGGAGGGGCCAAAAACATTCAGTACTTC. The chain couples TRBV4-1 to TRBJ2-4; perhaps TRBD2 as D (6 bases). Germline V gene data show CDR1 as MGHRA and CDR2 as YSYEKL. CDR3 length: 15 amino acids. V lost 1 base and J lost 1, with 8 bases in between.

The DNA for the CDR3 is TGCAGTGCTAGTCGTTCAGATACGCAGTATTTT. This translates into CSASRSDTQYF. The rearrangement uses TRBV20-1 and TRBJ2-3; D uncertain. Germline assignment: CDR1 DFQATT and CDR2 SNEGSKA (reference sequence). Trimming took 3 bases from V and 4 from J, leaving 5 bases between them. The CDR3 is 11 residues long.

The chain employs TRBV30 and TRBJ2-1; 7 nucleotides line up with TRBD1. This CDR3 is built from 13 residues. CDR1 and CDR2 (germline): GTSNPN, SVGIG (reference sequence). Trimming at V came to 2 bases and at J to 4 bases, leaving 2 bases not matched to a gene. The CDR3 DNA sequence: TGTGCCTGGAGTAGGGACAGTTACAATGAGCAGTTCTTC. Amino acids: CAWSRDSYNEQFF.

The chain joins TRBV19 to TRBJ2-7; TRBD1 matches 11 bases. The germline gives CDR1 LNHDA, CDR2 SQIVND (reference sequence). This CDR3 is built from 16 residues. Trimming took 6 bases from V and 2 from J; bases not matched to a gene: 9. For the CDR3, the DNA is TGTGCCAGTAGCCCTTGGTGGACAGGGGGCACCTACGAGCAGTACTTC. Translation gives CASSPWWTGGTYEQYF.

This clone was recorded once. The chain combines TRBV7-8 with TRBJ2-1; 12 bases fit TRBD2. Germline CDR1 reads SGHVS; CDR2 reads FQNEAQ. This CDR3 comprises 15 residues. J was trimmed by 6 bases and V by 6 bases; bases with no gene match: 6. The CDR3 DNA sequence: TGTGCCAGCAGACCTAGCGGGAGGGGAGCCAATGAGCAGTTCTTC. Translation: CASRPSGRGANEQFF.

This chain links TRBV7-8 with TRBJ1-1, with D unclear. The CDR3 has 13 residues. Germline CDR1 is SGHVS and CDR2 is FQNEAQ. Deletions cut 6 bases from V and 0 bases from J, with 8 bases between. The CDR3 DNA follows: TGTGCCAGCAGGGTACTCCTGAACACTGAAGCTTTCTTT. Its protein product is CASRVLLNTEAFF.

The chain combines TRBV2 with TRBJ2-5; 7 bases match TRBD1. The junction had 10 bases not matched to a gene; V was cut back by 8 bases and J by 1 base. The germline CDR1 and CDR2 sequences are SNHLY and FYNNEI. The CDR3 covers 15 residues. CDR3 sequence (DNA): TGTGCCAGCCTGAGCGAGGGACAGCCCCAAGAGACCCAGTACTTC. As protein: CASLSEGQPQETQYF.

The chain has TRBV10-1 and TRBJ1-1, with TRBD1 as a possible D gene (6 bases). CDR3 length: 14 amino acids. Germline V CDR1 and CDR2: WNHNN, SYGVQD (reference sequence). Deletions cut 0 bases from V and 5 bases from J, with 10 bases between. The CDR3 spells CASSESMQGTEAFF. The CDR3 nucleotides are TGCGCCAGCAGTGAGTCGATGCAGGGGACTGAAGCTTTCTTT.

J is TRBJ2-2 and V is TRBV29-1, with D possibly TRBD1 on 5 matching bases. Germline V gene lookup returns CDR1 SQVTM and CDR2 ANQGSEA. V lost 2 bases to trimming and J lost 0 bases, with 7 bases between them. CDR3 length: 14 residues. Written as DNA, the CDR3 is TGCAGCGTTGAAAGGGGTGCGAACACCGGGGAGCTGTTTTTT. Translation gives CSVERGANTGELFF.

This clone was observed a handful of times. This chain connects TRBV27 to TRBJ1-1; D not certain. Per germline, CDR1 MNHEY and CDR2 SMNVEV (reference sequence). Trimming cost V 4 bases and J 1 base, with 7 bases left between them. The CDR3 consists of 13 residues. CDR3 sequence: CASSWAGNTEAFF. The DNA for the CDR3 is TGTGCCAGCAGTTGGGCAGGGAACACTGAAGCTTTCTTT.

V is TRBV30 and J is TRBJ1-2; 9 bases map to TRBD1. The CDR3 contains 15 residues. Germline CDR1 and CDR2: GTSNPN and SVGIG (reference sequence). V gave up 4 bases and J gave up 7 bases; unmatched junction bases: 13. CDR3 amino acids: CAWTTQATGGIGYTF. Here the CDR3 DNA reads TGTGCCTGGACCACCCAAGCTACAGGGGGCATTGGCTACACCTTC.

CDR3: CASSLILQGRTGELFF. Written as DNA, the CDR3 is TGTGCCAGCAGTTTAATACTACAGGGGAGAACCGGGGAGCTGTTTTTT. V usage is TRBV27 and J usage is TRBJ2-2; 7 nucleotides match TRBD1. This CDR3 contains 16 residues. V shed 2 bases, J shed 5 bases, and the junction held 8 bases outside the gene matches. Germline V CDR1 and CDR2: MNHEY, SMNVEV (reference sequence).

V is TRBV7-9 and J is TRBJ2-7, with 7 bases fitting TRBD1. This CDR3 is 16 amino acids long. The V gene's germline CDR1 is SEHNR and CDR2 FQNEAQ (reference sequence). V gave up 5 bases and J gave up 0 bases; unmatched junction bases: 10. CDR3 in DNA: TGTGCCAGCAGCGTTCGCAGGGGGAGAAGCTCCTACGAGCAGTACTTC. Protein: CASSVRRGRSSYEQYF.